Detailed here is one TCR beta chain. Measured with immunoSEQ multiplex PCR; TCRdb has only the in-frame clones, and not every one. In the table there are 200,000 to 250,000 clones, approximately 78% of which are singletons. The sample belongs to a study of blood T cell repertoires in COVID-19. Trimming cost V 6 bases and J 4 bases, with 12 bases left between them. The length of the CDR3 is 13 residues. The chain is built from TRBV12-3 or TRBV12-4 and TRBJ1-1, with D perhaps TRBD1 (6 bases). The sample consisted of peripheral blood. This TCR derives from a woman aged 80 or over with acute or convalescent COVID-19. The CDR3: CASSPMGATEAFF. CDR3 nucleotide sequence: TGTGCCAGCAGCCCGATGGGGGCCACTGAAGCTTTCTTT.